This TCR beta chain stems from a study of blood T cell repertoires in COVID-19. Study information: Samples of COVID-19 (acute and convalescent) were obtained from the United States, Italy and Spain. PBMCs, B-cell-depleted T cells, or T cells provided the cDNA or gDNA that made up the material.

Original methodology: Amplification with reference gene primers provided the estimates of nucleated cell counts. Sequencing used immunoSEQ multiplex PCR; TCRdb keeps in-frame clones, though not all of them. The V and J calls and clone size are taken from that table; D and trimming were inferred from the DNA. In the table there are over 150,000 clones, 65% to 90% of which are singletons. From germline, CDR1 is SGHTS and CDR2 YDEGEE. The CDR3 is 15 amino acids. V was pared by 4 bases and J by 1 base, with 14 bases between. The source material was peripheral blood. The V gene is TRBV5-8, the J gene TRBJ1-2, with unresolved D. The clonotype originates from a woman aged 55-75 years with COVID-19, enrolled during active disease. CDR3 DNA: TGTGCCAGCAGCCCCGAAGGAGGGTTTAACTATGGCTACACCTTC. This translates into CASSPEGGFNYGYTF.